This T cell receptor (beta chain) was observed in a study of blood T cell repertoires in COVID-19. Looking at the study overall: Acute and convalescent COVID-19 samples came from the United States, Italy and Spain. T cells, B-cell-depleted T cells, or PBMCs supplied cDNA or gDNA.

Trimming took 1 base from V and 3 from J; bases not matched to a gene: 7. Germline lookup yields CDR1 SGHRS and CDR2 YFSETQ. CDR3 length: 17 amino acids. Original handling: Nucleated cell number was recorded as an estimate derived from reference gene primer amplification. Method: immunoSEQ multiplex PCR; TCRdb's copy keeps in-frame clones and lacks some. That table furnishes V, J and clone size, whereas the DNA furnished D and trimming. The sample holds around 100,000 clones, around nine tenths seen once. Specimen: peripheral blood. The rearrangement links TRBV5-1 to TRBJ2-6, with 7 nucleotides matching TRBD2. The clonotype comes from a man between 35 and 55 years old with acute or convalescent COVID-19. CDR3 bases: TGCGCCAGCAGCTTGCTAGCGGTGCTAAGTGGGGCCAACGTCCTGACTTTC. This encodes CASSLLAVLSGANVLTF.